This entry is about one T cell receptor beta chain. The identical CDR3 is also encoded by other nucleotide sequences in the sample. The CDR3 extends over 14 amino acids. Per the germline V gene, CDR1 is SGHTA and CDR2 is FQGTGA. Trimming removed 0 bases from V and 1 base from J, with 6 bases in between. TCRdb keeps only in-frame clones here, not all; method: immunoSEQ multiplex PCR. The table has some 27,000 clones, approximately 88% seen once; the top ten hold roughly 7.4%. The source of the sample is a study of T cell changes during pregnancy in multiple sclerosis. Sequencing was performed on CD8+ T cells from peripheral blood mononuclear cells, taken before pregnancy. The rearrangement links TRBV7-3 to TRBJ2-5; perhaps TRBD2 as D (6 bases). The clonotype comes from a female donor with multiple sclerosis, enrolled in a pregnancy study. The chain's CDR3 is CASSLTGGQETQYF. The CDR3 coding sequence is TGTGCCAGCAGCTTAACCGGGGGCCAAGAGACCCAGTACTTC.